Following are 3 T cell receptor beta chains from one sample sequenced in a study of T-cell memory formation after mild COVID-19. Each CDR3 protein gets one entry after TCRdb re-called the 5' RACE reads with MiXCR. The sample contains approximately 500,000 distinct CDR3 sequences, approximately 23% of which appear only once. The sample was PBMCs or a T cell subset sorted from them (not recorded which). The receptors stem from an adult woman who had mild COVID-19 (a few samples of this study predate the infection). Cell type and time point are not known.

This clonotype has a handful of counts. The chain joins TRBV4-1 to TRBJ1-5; no firm D call. CDR3 size: 15 residues. Germline V gene sequence: CDR1 MGHRA, CDR2 YSYEKL. Trimming shortened V by 0 bases and J by 3 bases, and 9 bases separated the two germline ends. Written as DNA, the CDR3 is TGCGCCAGCAGCCAAGAATGGGAGCTCAATCAGCCCCAGCATTTT. This codes for CASSQEWELNQPQHF.

This clonotype was detected ten times or more. The rearrangement links TRBV5-4 to TRBJ2-5; 7 nucleotides align to TRBD2. The CDR3 loop spans 13 amino acids. The germline V gene has CDR1 SGHNT and CDR2 YYREEE (reference sequence). Trimming took 4 bases from V and 1 from J; bases not matched to a gene: 1. CDR3 residues: CASSPGGQETQYF. Here the CDR3 DNA reads TGTGCCAGCAGCCCGGGGGGCCAAGAGACCCAGTACTTC.

CDR3 nucleotide sequence: TGTGCCAGCAGTTCTTCCGACGGGGGCGGGGTGTTGGGCACAGATACGCAGTATTTT. Amino acids: CASSSSDGGGVLGTDTQYF. The chain combines TRBV12-3 or TRBV12-4 with TRBJ2-3; D possibly matches TRBD1 or TRBD2 (6 bases each). The CDR3 is 19 amino acids. V was trimmed by 4 bases and J by 1 base, leaving 24 bases between them.